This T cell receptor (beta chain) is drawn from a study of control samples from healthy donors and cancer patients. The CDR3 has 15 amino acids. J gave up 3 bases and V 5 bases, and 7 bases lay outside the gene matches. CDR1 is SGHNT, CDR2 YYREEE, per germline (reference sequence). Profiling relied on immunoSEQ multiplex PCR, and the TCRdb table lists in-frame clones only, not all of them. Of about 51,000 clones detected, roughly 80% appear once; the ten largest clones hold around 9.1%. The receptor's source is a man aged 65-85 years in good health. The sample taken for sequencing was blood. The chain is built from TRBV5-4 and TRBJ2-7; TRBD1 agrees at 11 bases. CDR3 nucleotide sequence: TGTGCCAGCAGTCAAGGACAGGGGGCAAACTACGAGCAGTACTTC. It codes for CASSQGQGANYEQYF.